A single sample gave rise to the 6 T cell receptor beta chains below, sequenced in a study of cytomegalovirus exposure and HLA in healthy donors (dated by TCRdb to between 2016 and 2019). Library preparation used the immunoSEQ multiplex PCR assay. A mixture of 60 forward primers for TCR Vbeta segments and 13 reverse primers for TCR Jbeta segments was used in the multiplex PCR. In its TCRdb copy, this immuneACCESS table keeps in-frame sequences only and misses some clones. Where compared with another copy, unresolved V genes explain less than half of these, and the others have no known cause. This sample has under 200,000 clones in its table, and less than 90% of those were observed once. The ten largest account for around 6.5% of the sample. The material sequenced was PBMCs. The receptors originated from a male donor in good health and CMV-seropositive.

This chain uses TRBV29-1 with TRBJ1-4; TRBD1 matches at 7 bases. V lost 6 bases, J lost 3 bases, and 4 bases stayed unmatched. CDR1 SQVTM and CDR2 ANQGSEA come from the germline V gene. The CDR3 has 13 residues. The CDR3: CSVRDSPNEKLFF. The CDR3, as DNA: TGCAGCGTGAGGGACAGCCCTAATGAAAAACTGTTTTTT. Full variable domain (remainder filled in from reference TRBV29-1 and TRBJ1-4): SAVISQKPSRDICQRGTSLTIQCQVDSQVTMMFWYRQQPGQSLTLIATANQGSEATYESGFVIDKFPISRPNLTFSTLTVSNMSPEDSSIYLCSVRDSPNEKLFFGSGTQLSVL.

This clone occurred a few times. V is TRBV5-1 and J is TRBJ1-1; weak D call: TRBD1 (5 bases). V was clipped by 9 bases and J by 0 bases, with 12 bases between them. Germline assignment: CDR1 SGHRS and CDR2 YFSETQ. The CDR3 is 13 residues long. The DNA for the CDR3 is TGCGCCACCCAATCAGGGATGAACACTGAAGCTTTCTTT. It translates to CATQSGMNTEAFF.

The chain has TRBV5-1 and TRBJ2-1; TRBD1 matches at 7 bases. Trimming at V came to 3 bases and at J to 1 base, leaving 16 bases not matched to a gene. The CDR3 loop spans 19 amino acids. The V gene's germline CDR1 is SGHRS and CDR2 YFSETQ. The CDR3 loop is CASSWGTDRDIISYNEQFF. CDR3 bases: TGCGCCAGCAGCTGGGGGACCGACAGGGATATTATTTCCTACAATGAGCAGTTCTTC.

This clone was observed a few times. The chain employs TRBV27 and TRBJ1-4, with 10 bases fitting TRBD1. J lost 8 bases, V lost 3 bases, and 3 bases had no gene match. From germline, CDR1 is MNHEY and CDR2 SMNVEV (reference sequence). The length of the CDR3 is 14 residues. The DNA of the CDR3 is TGTGCCAGCAGTTTCGACAGGGGGCTGGAAAAACTGTTTTTT. Translation: CASSFDRGLEKLFF.

In its sample, this clone was seen once. This chain connects TRBV18 to TRBJ2-7, with 7 bases aligning to TRBD2. The V segment lost 0 bases and the J segment 3 bases; nucleotides outside the gene matches: 8. The germline gives CDR1 KGHSH, CDR2 LQKENI. The CDR3 is 16 amino acids. CDR3 bases: TGTGCCAGCTCACCACCCGGACCTGCGGGAGTCTACGAGCAGTACTTC. As protein: CASSPPGPAGVYEQYF.

The genes are TRBV5-4 and TRBJ1-1; 8 nucleotides align to TRBD1. From germline, CDR1 is SGHNT and CDR2 YYREEE (reference sequence). CDR3 length: 13 amino acids. Germline trimming cut 4 bases from V and 3 bases from J; bases unmatched to any gene: 2. CDR3 region: CASSPGGYTEAFF. For the CDR3, the DNA is TGTGCCAGCAGCCCAGGGGGCTACACTGAAGCTTTCTTT.